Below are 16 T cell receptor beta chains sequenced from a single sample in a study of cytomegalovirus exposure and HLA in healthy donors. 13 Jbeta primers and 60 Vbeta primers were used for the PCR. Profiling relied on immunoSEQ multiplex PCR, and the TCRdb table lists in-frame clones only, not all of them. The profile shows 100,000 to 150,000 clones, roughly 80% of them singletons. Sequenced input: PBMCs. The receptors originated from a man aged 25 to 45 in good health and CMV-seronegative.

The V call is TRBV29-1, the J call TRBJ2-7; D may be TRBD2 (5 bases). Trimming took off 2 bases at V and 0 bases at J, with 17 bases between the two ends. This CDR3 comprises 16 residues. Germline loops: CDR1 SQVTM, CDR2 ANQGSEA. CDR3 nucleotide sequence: TGCAGCGTTGAATTTCGAGGGTCGGAGTCCTCCTACGAGCAGTACTTC. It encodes CSVEFRGSESSYEQYF.

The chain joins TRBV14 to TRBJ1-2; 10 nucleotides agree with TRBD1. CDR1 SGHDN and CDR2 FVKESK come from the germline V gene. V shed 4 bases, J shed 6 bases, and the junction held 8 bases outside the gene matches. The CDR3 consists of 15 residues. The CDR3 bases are TGTGCCAGCAGCCCTATGACAGGGGGCAAGGATGGCTACACCTTC. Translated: CASSPMTGGKDGYTF. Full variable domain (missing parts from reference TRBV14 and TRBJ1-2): EAGVTQFPSHSVIEKGQTVTLRCDPISGHDNLYWYRRVMGKEIKFLLHFVKESKQDESGMPNNRFLAERTGGTYSTLKVQPAELEDSGVYFCASSPMTGGKDGYTFGSGTRLTVV.

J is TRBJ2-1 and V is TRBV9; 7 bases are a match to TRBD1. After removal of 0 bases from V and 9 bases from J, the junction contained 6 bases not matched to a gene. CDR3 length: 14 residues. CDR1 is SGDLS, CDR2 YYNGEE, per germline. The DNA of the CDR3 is TGTGCCAGCAGCGTAGCTTTTGACAGGGTTGAGCAGTTCTTC. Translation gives CASSVAFDRVEQFF.

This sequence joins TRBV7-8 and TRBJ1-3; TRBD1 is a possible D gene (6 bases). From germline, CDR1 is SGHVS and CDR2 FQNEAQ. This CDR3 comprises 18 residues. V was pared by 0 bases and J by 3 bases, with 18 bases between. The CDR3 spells CASSLAGKGEIGGNTIYF. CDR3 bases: TGTGCCAGCAGCTTAGCCGGGAAGGGGGAAATCGGTGGAAACACCATATATTTT.

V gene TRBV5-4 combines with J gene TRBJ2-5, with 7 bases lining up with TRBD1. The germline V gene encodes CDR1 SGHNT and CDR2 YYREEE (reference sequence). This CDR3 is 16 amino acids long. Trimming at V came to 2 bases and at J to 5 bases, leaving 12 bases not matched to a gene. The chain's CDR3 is CASSFRGRGRGETQYF. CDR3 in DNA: TGTGCCAGCAGCTTTAGGGGGCGCGGGCGAGGGGAGACCCAGTACTTC.

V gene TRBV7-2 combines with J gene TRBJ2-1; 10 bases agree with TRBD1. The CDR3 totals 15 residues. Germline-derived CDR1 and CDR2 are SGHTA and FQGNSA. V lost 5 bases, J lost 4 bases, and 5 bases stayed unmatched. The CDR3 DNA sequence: TGTGCCAGCAGCCGTCCGGGACAGGGGTACAATGAGCAGTTCTTC. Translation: CASSRPGQGYNEQFF.

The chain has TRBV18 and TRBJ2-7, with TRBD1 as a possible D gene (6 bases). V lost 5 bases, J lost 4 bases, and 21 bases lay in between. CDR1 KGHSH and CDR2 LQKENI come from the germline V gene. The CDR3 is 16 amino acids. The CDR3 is CASSSSSGTPFYEQYF. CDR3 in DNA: TGTGCCAGCTCATCGAGCTCCGGGACACCGTTTTACGAGCAGTACTTC. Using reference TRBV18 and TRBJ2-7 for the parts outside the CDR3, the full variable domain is NAGVMQNPRHLVRRRGQEARLRCSPMKGHSHVYWYRQLPEEGLKFMVYLQKENIIDESGMPKERFSAEFPKEGPSILRIQQVVRGDSAAYFCASSSSSGTPFYEQYFGPGTRLTVT.

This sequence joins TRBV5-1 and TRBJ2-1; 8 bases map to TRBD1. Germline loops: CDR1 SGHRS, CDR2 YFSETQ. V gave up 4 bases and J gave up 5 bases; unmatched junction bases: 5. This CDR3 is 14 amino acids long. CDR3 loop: CASSTGQVNNEQFF. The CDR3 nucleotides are TGCGCCAGCAGCACGGGACAGGTTAACAATGAGCAGTTCTTC.

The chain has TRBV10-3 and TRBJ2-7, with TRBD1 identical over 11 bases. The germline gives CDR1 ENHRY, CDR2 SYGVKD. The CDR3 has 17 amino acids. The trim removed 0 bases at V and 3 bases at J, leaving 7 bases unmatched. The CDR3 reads CAISESGRDRGSYEQYF. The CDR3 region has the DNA TGTGCCATCAGTGAGTCAGGACGGGACAGGGGGAGCTACGAGCAGTACTTC.

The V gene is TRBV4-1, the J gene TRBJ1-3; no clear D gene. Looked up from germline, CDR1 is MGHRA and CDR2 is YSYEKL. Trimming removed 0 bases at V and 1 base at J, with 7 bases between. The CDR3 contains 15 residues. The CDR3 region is CASSQEGRSGNTIYF. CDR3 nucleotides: TGCGCCAGCAGCCAAGAGGGCCGGTCTGGAAACACCATATATTTT.

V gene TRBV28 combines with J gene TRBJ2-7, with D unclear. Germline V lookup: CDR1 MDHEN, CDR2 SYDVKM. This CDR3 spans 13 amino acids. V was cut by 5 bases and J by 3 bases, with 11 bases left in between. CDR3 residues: CASSASDNYEQYF. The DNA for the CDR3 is TGTGCCAGCAGTGCATCTGACAACTACGAGCAGTACTTC.

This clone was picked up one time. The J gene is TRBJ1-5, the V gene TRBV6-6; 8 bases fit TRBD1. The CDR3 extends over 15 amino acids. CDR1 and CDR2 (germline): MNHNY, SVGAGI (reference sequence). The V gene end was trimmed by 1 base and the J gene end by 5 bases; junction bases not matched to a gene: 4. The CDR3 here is CASSYFETGDQPQHF. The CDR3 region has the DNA TGTGCCAGCAGTTACTTCGAGACAGGGGATCAGCCCCAGCATTTT.

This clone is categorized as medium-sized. CDR3 DNA sequence: TGTGCCAGCAGTACGACAGGGTCCTCCCCCTACGAGCAGTACTTC. Translating gives CASSTTGSSPYEQYF. The rearrangement links TRBV6-6 to TRBJ2-7, with 7 bases lining up with TRBD1. Per the germline V gene, CDR1 is MNHNY and CDR2 is SVGAGI (reference sequence). There are 15 residues in the CDR3. J gave up 2 bases and V 5 bases, and 9 bases lay outside the gene matches.

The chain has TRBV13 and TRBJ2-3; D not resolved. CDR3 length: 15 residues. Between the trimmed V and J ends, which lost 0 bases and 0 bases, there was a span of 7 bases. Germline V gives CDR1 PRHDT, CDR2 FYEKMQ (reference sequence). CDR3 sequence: CASSLGFTSTDTQYF. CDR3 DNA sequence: TGTGCCAGCAGCTTAGGTTTCACTAGCACAGATACGCAGTATTTT.

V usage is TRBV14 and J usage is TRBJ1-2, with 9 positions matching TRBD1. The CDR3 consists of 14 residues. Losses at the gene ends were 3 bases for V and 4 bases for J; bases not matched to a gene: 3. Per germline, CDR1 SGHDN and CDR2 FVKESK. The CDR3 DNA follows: TGTGCCAGCAGCCACGACAGGGGGGCCTATGGCTACACCTTC. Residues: CASSHDRGAYGYTF.

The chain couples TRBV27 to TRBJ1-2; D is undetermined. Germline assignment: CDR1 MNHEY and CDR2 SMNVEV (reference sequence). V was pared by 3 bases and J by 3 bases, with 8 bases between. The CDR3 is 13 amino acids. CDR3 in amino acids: CASSLGADYGYTF. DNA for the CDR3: TGTGCCAGCAGTTTGGGAGCTGACTATGGCTACACCTTC.